This note documents a single TCR beta chain sequence. No antigen is known for it. This entry comes from a study of Graves' ophthalmopathy and Graves' hyperthyroidism. Study results and limitations: Between ophthalmopathy and stable hyperthyroidism, a 13-signature model drew a separation with just over 85% sensitivity and approximately 81% specificity.

Amplification of the TCR beta CDR3 regions used RNA transcripts (as template). Scientists carried out first-round RT-PCR using HTBI primers and then a second-round multiplex PCR. TCRdb used MiXCR to reprocess the multiplex PCR reads, holding one entry per CDR3 protein. The table lists about 57,000 distinct CDR3 sequences, roughly half of them singletons. Other autoimmune diseases, uncontrolled infections, pregnancy or lactation ruled patients out of participation. It was on clinical symptoms, serum thyroxine, TRAb, thyroid ultrasound and orbital computed tomography that diagnosis relied. The authors used Ficoll-Paque density gradient centrifugation to separate PBMCs. The input was around 10 ml of fresh peripheral blood. The CDR3 has 14 residues. The V gene's germline CDR1 is SGHTA and CDR2 FQGTGA. Germline trimming cut 3 bases from V and 10 bases from J; bases unmatched to any gene: 8.

This clonotype was obtained from an adult woman with Graves' ophthalmopathy. Source material: peripheral blood. The genes are TRBV7-3 and TRBJ2-1; 8 bases are a match to TRBD2. CDR3: CASSFEAGADEQFF. CDR3 in DNA: TGTGCCAGCAGCTTTGAAGCGGGGGCGGACGAGCAGTTCTTC.